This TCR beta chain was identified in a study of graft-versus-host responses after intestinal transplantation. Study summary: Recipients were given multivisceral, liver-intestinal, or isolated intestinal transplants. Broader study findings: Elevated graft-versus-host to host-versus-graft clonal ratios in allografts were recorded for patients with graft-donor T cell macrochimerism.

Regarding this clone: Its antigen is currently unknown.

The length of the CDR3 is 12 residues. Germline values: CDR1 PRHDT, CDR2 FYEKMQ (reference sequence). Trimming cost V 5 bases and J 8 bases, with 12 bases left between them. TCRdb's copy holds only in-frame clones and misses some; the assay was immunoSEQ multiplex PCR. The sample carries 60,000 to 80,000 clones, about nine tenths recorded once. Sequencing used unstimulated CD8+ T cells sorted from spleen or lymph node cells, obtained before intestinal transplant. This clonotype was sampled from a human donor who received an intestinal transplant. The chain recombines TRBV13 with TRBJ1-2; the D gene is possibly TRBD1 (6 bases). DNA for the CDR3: TGTGCCAGCAGCCCCAGGGGAGAAGGCTACACCTTC. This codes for CASSPRGEGYTF.